These 17 T cell receptor beta chains were sequenced from one sample in a study of blood T cell repertoires in COVID-19. Measured with immunoSEQ multiplex PCR; TCRdb has only the in-frame clones, and not every one. This table has fewer than 400,000 clones, roughly 88% appearing once. What was sequenced was peripheral blood. The source of these receptors is a woman aged 25-40 years with COVID-19, enrolled during active disease.

This clone showed up just a few times. The CDR3 DNA reads TGTGCCAGCAGTTTAGGGACAGATCAGCCCCAGCATTTT. It codes for CASSLGTDQPQHF. The chain carries TRBV12-3 or TRBV12-4 and TRBJ1-5; perhaps TRBD1 as D (6 bases). V was cut by 1 base and J by 5 bases, with 6 bases left in between. This CDR3 is 13 amino acids long.

V usage is TRBV5-4 and J usage is TRBJ2-4, with TRBD1 as a possible D gene (6 bases). Trimming shortened V by 3 bases and J by 5 bases, and 12 bases separated the two germline ends. This CDR3 has 14 amino acids. CDR1 and CDR2 from the germline V gene are SGHNT and YYREEE (reference sequence). DNA for the CDR3: TGTGCCAGCAGCTACCGGGACAAAGAAAACATTCAGTACTTC. It is translated as CASSYRDKENIQYF.

The rearrangement links TRBV28 to TRBJ1-2; D gene unclear. CDR3 length equals 12 residues. V gave up 10 bases and J gave up 2 bases, with 11 bases separating them. Germline V gene lookup returns CDR1 MDHEN and CDR2 SYDVKM. The CDR3 loop is CATGSENYGYTF. As DNA, the CDR3 is TGTGCCACCGGGTCAGAGAACTATGGCTACACCTTC.

V gene TRBV28 combines with J gene TRBJ1-1; no clear D gene. Germline values: CDR1 MDHEN, CDR2 SYDVKM. Trimming took 6 bases from V and 4 from J, leaving 15 bases between them. This CDR3 spans 14 amino acids. Here the CDR3 DNA reads TGTGCCAGCAGGCTCAGTGGTCGGGGCACTGAAGCTTTCTTT. Translating it yields CASRLSGRGTEAFF.

This chain connects TRBV30 to TRBJ2-5; D is unresolved. The CDR3 runs 15 residues. Trimming removed 2 bases at V and 2 bases at J, with 15 bases between. CDR1 is GTSNPN and CDR2 is SVGIG in the germline V gene (reference sequence). The CDR3 spells CAWSWASLGQETQYF. CDR3 in DNA: TGTGCCTGGAGTTGGGCCTCCCTTGGGCAAGAGACCCAGTACTTC.

This clone was seen more than once but under ten times. Additional DNA sequences in this sample encode the identical CDR3. J is TRBJ1-2 and V is TRBV29-1; 8 positions agree with TRBD1. CDR1 is SQVTM, CDR2 ANQGSEA, per germline. This CDR3 is 12 amino acids long. V lost 6 bases, J lost 1 base, and 1 base stayed unmatched. The CDR3 spells CSVDRVNYGYTF. For the CDR3, the DNA is TGCAGCGTGGACAGGGTTAACTATGGCTACACCTTC.

The chain is built from TRBV20-1 and TRBJ2-1; the match to TRBD2 covers 7 bases. The CDR3 consists of 13 residues. Germline CDR1 reads DFQATT; CDR2 reads SNEGSKA (reference sequence). V shed 3 bases, J shed 10 bases, and the junction held 9 bases outside the gene matches. The CDR3 spells CSASVGAGKEQFF. The CDR3 DNA follows: TGCAGTGCTAGTGTGGGAGCGGGGAAGGAGCAGTTCTTC.

The chain carries TRBV5-8 and TRBJ2-7; 9 nucleotides align to TRBD1. Germline CDR1 reads SGHTS; CDR2 reads YDEGEE. CDR3 length: 15 residues. The trim removed 4 bases at V and 5 bases at J, leaving 10 bases unmatched. The chain's CDR3 is CASSHRGLPPHEQYF. The CDR3 DNA reads TGTGCCAGCAGCCACAGGGGGCTCCCCCCCCACGAGCAGTACTTC. The variable domain in full, with the rest retrieved from reference TRBV5-8 and TRBJ2-7, is EAGVTQSPTHLIKTRGQQATLRCSPISGHTSVYWYQQALGLGLQFLLWYDEGEERNRGNFPPRFSGRQFPNYSSELNVNALELEDSALYLCASSHRGLPPHEQYFGPGTRLTVT.

The V gene is TRBV11-1, the J gene TRBJ2-1; 7 positions match TRBD2. Germline trimming cut 2 bases from V and 9 bases from J; bases unmatched to any gene: 4. The CDR3 sequence is 13 residues long. The germline V gene has CDR1 SGHAT and CDR2 FQDESV (reference sequence). The CDR3 region has the DNA TGTGCCAGCAGCTTAACCAGCGGGACTGAGCAGTTCTTC. It is translated as CASSLTSGTEQFF.

The V call is TRBV29-1, the J call TRBJ2-2; D is possibly TRBD2 (5 bases). V was trimmed by 1 base and J by 2 bases, leaving 8 bases between them. This CDR3 is built from 14 residues. The germline gives CDR1 SQVTM, CDR2 ANQGSEA. The CDR3 DNA reads TGCAGCGTTGAAGGGCGGGCCAACACCGGGGAGCTGTTTTTT. This gives the protein CSVEGRANTGELFF.

The table lists this clone with a count of one. The chain carries TRBV28 and TRBJ1-2; 9 bases align to TRBD1. This CDR3 has 15 amino acids. Unmatched junction bases numbered 10, after V lost 6 bases and J lost 5 bases. The V gene's germline CDR1 is MDHEN and CDR2 SYDVKM. Written as DNA, the CDR3 is TGTGCCAGCAGCCTCGGGTGGGACAGGGCTTATGGCTACACCTTC. Translation: CASSLGWDRAYGYTF.

The CDR3 spells CASSFSGPEGETQYF. The DNA of the CDR3 is TGTGCCAGCAGTTTTAGCGGTCCCGAAGGTGAGACCCAGTACTTC. The rearrangement uses TRBV27 and TRBJ2-5, with D perhaps matching TRBD2 (6 bases). From germline, CDR1 is MNHEY and CDR2 SMNVEV (reference sequence). V lost 3 bases to trimming and J lost 5 bases, with 16 bases between them. The CDR3 is 15 amino acids.

CDR3 nucleotides: TGTGCCAGCATACAGGGGAGTCGGGAAAAACTGTTTTTT. It encodes CASIQGSREKLFF. The V and J genes are TRBV2 and TRBJ1-4, with 7 bases matching TRBD1. After removal of 7 bases from V and 8 bases from J, the junction contained 7 bases not matched to a gene. Per the germline V gene, CDR1 is SNHLY and CDR2 is FYNNEI. This CDR3 spans 13 amino acids.

J is TRBJ2-5 and V is TRBV3-1 (or the pseudogene TRBV3-2); D gene ambiguous. Trimming pared 3 bases from V and 5 bases from J, leaving 13 bases between. The CDR3 extends over 14 amino acids. Germline V gene data show CDR1 as LGHDT and CDR2 as YNNKEL (reference sequence). The CDR3 nucleotides are TGTGCCAGCAGCCATGGAGAAGGCCGGGAGACCCAGTACTTC. Translated, it gives CASSHGEGRETQYF.

V gene TRBV29-1 combines with J gene TRBJ2-7; D is undetermined. Looked up from germline, CDR1 is SQVTM and CDR2 is ANQGSEA. Trimming removed 7 bases from V and 0 bases from J, with 10 bases in between. This CDR3 is built from 12 residues. CDR3 sequence (DNA): TGCAGCGGACAAGATGACTCCTACGAGCAGTACTTC. Its translation is CSGQDDSYEQYF.

The chain links TRBV29-1 to TRBJ1-2, with D unresolved. This CDR3 is built from 12 residues. Germline lookup yields CDR1 SQVTM and CDR2 ANQGSEA. V was cut by 4 bases and J by 4 bases, with 10 bases left in between. In DNA, the CDR3 is TGCAGCGTTGGGGCAACGACCTATGGCTACACCTTC. This codes for CSVGATTYGYTF.

The V call is TRBV4-2, the J call TRBJ2-3, with no clear D. This CDR3 spans 15 amino acids. Between the trimmed V and J ends, which lost 4 bases and 3 bases, there was a span of 14 bases. Germline V lookup: CDR1 LGHNA, CDR2 YNFKEQ. The DNA of the CDR3 is TGTGCCAGCAGCCTACAGAATGATGGGACAGATACGCAGTATTTT. It codes for CASSLQNDGTDTQYF.